The 29 T cell receptor beta chains listed next were all sequenced from one sample in a study of metastatic and nonmetastatic thyroid tumors (TCRdb year 2020). No treatment had been received by any patient before thyroid surgery. The library was built by means of PCR. For sequencing, an Illumina HiSeq 4000 was employed. Through fastp at Q25 and MiXCR, TCRdb rebuilt clones from the public reads, retaining in-frame beta chains. The sample records about 47,000 clones, around 25% of which are singletons. The ten biggest clones cover 3.4% of the sample. The sequenced sample consisted of blood. All receptors derive from a male donor with papillary thyroid cancer or a benign thyroid nodule (not recorded which). Some clones in this sample may be carry-over from other donors' samples.

In its sample, this clone was seen once. This sequence joins TRBV11-2 and TRBJ2-3; D remains ambiguous. Between the trimmed V and J ends, which lost 5 bases and 4 bases, there was a span of 13 bases. Germline values: CDR1 SGHAT, CDR2 FQNNGV. The CDR3 consists of 14 residues. In DNA form, the CDR3 reads TGTGCCAGCAGCGGTCACTCTAGGGCAGATACGCAGTATTTT. The encoded protein is CASSGHSRADTQYF. The full variable domain, in which reference TRBV11-2 and TRBJ2-3 provide the parts outside the CDR3, is EAGVAQSPRYKIIEKRQSVAFWCNPISGHATLYWYQQILGQGPKLLIQFQNNGVVDDSQLPKDRFSAERLKGVDSTLKIQPAKLEDSAVYLCASSGHSRADTQYFGPGTRLTVL.

The genes are TRBV20-1 and TRBJ2-7; no clear D gene. V gave up 4 bases and J gave up 2 bases, with 18 bases separating them. The CDR3 totals 15 residues. The germline gives CDR1 DFQATT, CDR2 SNEGSKA (reference sequence). In nucleotides, the CDR3 is TGCAGTGCTAACCCCCGAGTGGCGTTGACCTACGAGCAGTACTTC. It encodes CSANPRVALTYEQYF.

This clone was found a few times. The V call is TRBV7-9, the J call TRBJ1-1; D possibly corresponds to TRBD1 (5 bases). The V and J ends lost 3 bases and 10 bases respectively, with 12 bases between them. CDR3 length: 12 amino acids. The germline V gene has CDR1 SEHNR and CDR2 FQNEAQ (reference sequence). The CDR3 loop reads CASSFREARAFF. The CDR3 DNA reads TGTGCCAGCAGCTTCAGGGAAGCAAGAGCTTTCTTT.

This chain connects TRBV6-1 to TRBJ2-7; TRBD1 might be the D (5 bases). The germline V gene encodes CDR1 MNHNS and CDR2 SASEGT. With 2 bases removed from V and 4 bases from J, the gap between germline ends came to 15 bases. There are 15 residues in the CDR3. The CDR3 protein is CASSERSTTAYEQYF. The CDR3 DNA is TGTGCCAGCAGTGAAAGATCCACGACAGCATACGAGCAGTACTTC.

The chain is built from TRBV12-5 and TRBJ2-2; D is perhaps TRBD2 (6 bases). The CDR3 is made up of 15 amino acids. Germline V lookup: CDR1 LGHNT, CDR2 FRNRAP. V lost 3 bases, J lost 0 bases, and 8 bases lay in between. In DNA, the CDR3 is TGTGCTAGTGGTTTTGGCGGGACGAACACCGGGGAGCTGTTTTTT. This codes for CASGFGGTNTGELFF.

This clone was seen many times. This chain uses TRBV5-1 with TRBJ2-7; 8 nucleotides line up with TRBD2. Germline CDR1 and CDR2: SGHRS and YFSETQ. The CDR3 extends over 17 amino acids. Trimming removed 4 bases from V and 4 bases from J; junction bases left unmatched: 16. The CDR3 coding sequence is TGCGCCAGCAGCCCCCTCCCCGGAGTAGCGGGAAAGTACGAGCAGTACTTC. The encoded protein is CASSPLPGVAGKYEQYF.

The sample holds many counts of this clone. The chain is built from TRBV12-3 or TRBV12-4 and TRBJ2-2; 7 bases are a match to TRBD1. The length of the CDR3 is 15 residues. V lost 5 bases, J lost 4 bases, and 7 bases stayed unmatched. In DNA form, the CDR3 reads TGTGCCAGCAGTCCCTGGACAGGAGGCACCGGGGAGCTGTTTTTT. Its protein is CASSPWTGGTGELFF.

Ten or more counts support this clone. This chain connects TRBV5-4 to TRBJ2-7; 8 nucleotides line up with TRBD2. V dropped 1 base and J dropped 5; count of bases not matched to a gene: 5. This CDR3 spans 14 amino acids. From germline, CDR1 is SGHNT and CDR2 YYREEE (reference sequence). CDR3 residues: CASSLNGRADEQYF. The CDR3 coding sequence is TGTGCCAGCAGCTTGAACGGGAGGGCTGACGAGCAGTACTTC.

This clone was seen only once. This chain connects TRBV5-1 to TRBJ1-3, with TRBD1 matching 7 bases. The V and J ends lost 0 bases and 0 bases, in that order; junction bases with no gene match: 6. CDR1 and CDR2 from the germline V gene are SGHRS and YFSETQ. This CDR3 is 17 amino acids long. The CDR3 DNA reads TGCGCCAGCAGCTTGGAACCGACAGGGAACTCTGGAAACACCATATATTTT. This sequence encodes CASSLEPTGNSGNTIYF. Full variable domain (missing parts from reference TRBV5-1 and TRBJ1-3): KAGVTQTPRYLIKTRGQQVTLSCSPISGHRSVSWYQQTPGQGLQFLFEYFSETQRNKGNFPGRFSGRQFSNSRSEMNVSTLELGDSALYLCASSLEPTGNSGNTIYFGEGSWLTVV.

In this sample, this clone turned up a few times. The chain uses TRBV19 and TRBJ2-1; D is perhaps TRBD1 (7 bases). V gave up 5 bases and J gave up 4 bases, with 9 bases separating them. Germline-derived CDR1 and CDR2 are LNHDA and SQIVND (reference sequence). The CDR3 contains 13 residues. The CDR3 loop is CASSPGGYNEQFF. The CDR3 DNA is TGTGCCAGTAGTCCAGGGGGGTACAATGAGCAGTTCTTC.

Many counts were recorded for this clone. This chain joins TRBV18 and TRBJ1-5; TRBD1 matches 7 bases. The CDR3 length is 14 residues. The trim removed 5 bases at V and 3 bases at J, leaving 4 bases unmatched. Germline CDR1 and CDR2: KGHSH and LQKENI. CDR3 in amino acids: CASSSDRTNQPQHF. The CDR3 DNA reads TGTGCCAGCTCATCGGACAGGACCAATCAGCCCCAGCATTTT.

This clone was observed at least ten times. The chain employs TRBV5-4 and TRBJ2-3, with 7 bases matching TRBD2. The junction had 9 bases not matched to a gene; V was cut back by 5 bases and J by 3 bases. This CDR3 comprises 15 residues. CDR1 and CDR2 from the germline V gene are SGHNT and YYREEE (reference sequence). The CDR3 spells CASRPAGRFTDTQYF. The CDR3 region has the DNA TGTGCCAGCAGACCAGCGGGAAGGTTTACAGATACGCAGTATTTT.

This clone was observed at least ten times. This sequence may be a read error, since a much larger clone differs from it by one base. The identical CDR3 is also encoded by other nucleotide sequences in the sample. The chain is built from TRBV30 and TRBJ2-3; tentative D call: TRBD2 (5 bases). This CDR3 contains 14 residues. From germline, CDR1 is GTSNPN and CDR2 SVGIG (reference sequence). The CDR3 is CAWSPGVSTDTQYF. CDR3 DNA: TGTGCCTGGAGTCCCGGGGTAAGCACAGATACGCAGTACTTT. Complete variable domain (other parts from reference TRBV30 and TRBJ2-3): SQTIHQWPATLVQPVGSPLSLECTVEGTSNPNLYWYRQAAGRGLQLLFYSVGIGQISSEVPQNLSASRPQDRQFILSSKKLLLSDSGFYLCAWSPGVSTDTQYFGPGTRLTVL.

This clone was counted a single time. This rearrangement joins TRBV6-5 to TRBJ2-5, with TRBD1 identical over 9 bases. In germline, CDR1 is MNHEY, CDR2 SVGAGI. This CDR3 comprises 13 residues. Losses at the gene ends were 4 bases for V and 5 bases for J; bases not matched to a gene: 2. CDR3 nucleotides: TGTGCCAGCAGTTCGGGACAGGGTGAGACCCAGTACTTC. It encodes CASSSGQGETQYF.

This clone was recorded at least ten times. V and J are TRBV19 and TRBJ2-3; no firm D call. CDR3 length equals 14 residues. V lost 4 bases to trimming and J lost 5 bases, with 13 bases between them. CDR1 and CDR2 from the germline V gene are LNHDA and SQIVND (reference sequence). The CDR3 region is CASSSPSMRDTQYF. The DNA of the CDR3 is TGTGCCAGTAGTAGTCCCTCAATGCGAGATACGCAGTATTTT.

This clone counts as medium-sized. The chain uses TRBV6-1 and TRBJ1-3; tentative D call: TRBD1 (6 bases). CDR3 size: 13 residues. V was shortened by 7 bases and J by 1 base, with 8 bases between the two germline ends. The germline V gene encodes CDR1 MNHNS and CDR2 SASEGT. The CDR3 nucleotides read TGTGCCAGCAAGGGGGGATCTGGAAACACCATATATTTT. Translation gives CASKGGSGNTIYF.

The V and J genes are TRBV7-2 and TRBJ2-3; 7 bases are shared with TRBD2. This CDR3 contains 13 residues. With 5 bases clipped from V and 5 bases from J, the junction kept 4 bases outside the gene matches. Germline V lookup: CDR1 SGHTA, CDR2 FQGNSA. CDR3 sequence reads: CASSTLAGDTQYF. CDR3 DNA sequence: TGTGCCAGCAGCACCTTAGCGGGAGATACGCAGTATTTT.

This clone was counted between two and nine times. The chain has TRBV12-3 or TRBV12-4 and TRBJ2-7; 10 bases are shared with TRBD1. The CDR3 extends over 17 amino acids. V dropped 5 bases and J dropped 2; count of bases not matched to a gene: 12. The CDR3 coding sequence is TGTGCCAGCAGTCCCGGGACAGGGGTCTATGCTCCCTACGAGCAGTACTTC. Protein sequence: CASSPGTGVYAPYEQYF.

This clone was counted ten times or more. The CDR3 nucleotides are TGTGCCAGCAGCGGTAGTCTAGAAGCTTTCTTT. Translation: CASSGSLEAFF. The rearrangement joins TRBV7-9 to TRBJ1-1; D unclear. Germline V gives CDR1 SEHNR, CDR2 FQNEAQ (reference sequence). The ends were cut back, 5 bases at V and 8 bases at J, with 9 bases in the middle. The CDR3 contains 11 residues.

The rearrangement links TRBV11-2 to TRBJ2-7; TRBD1 might be the D (7 bases). The CDR3 has 14 amino acids. V dropped 1 base and J dropped 6 bases, with 13 bases sitting between them. The germline V gene encodes CDR1 SGHAT and CDR2 FQNNGV. CDR3 in DNA: TGTGCCAGCAGCTTAGGCGGGACAGCAACCGAGCAGTACTTC. This encodes CASSLGGTATEQYF. Drawing the rest from reference TRBV11-2 and TRBJ2-7, the complete variable domain is EAGVAQSPRYKIIEKRQSVAFWCNPISGHATLYWYQQILGQGPKLLIQFQNNGVVDDSQLPKDRFSAERLKGVDSTLKIQPAKLEDSAVYLCASSLGGTATEQYFGPGTRLTVT.

This chain connects TRBV5-1 to TRBJ1-2; D gene ambiguous. CDR1 and CDR2 (germline): SGHRS, YFSETQ. The CDR3 covers 13 residues. Trimming shortened V by 4 bases and J by 5 bases, and 12 bases separated the two germline ends. The CDR3 spells CASSAAENYGYTF. The CDR3 DNA sequence: TGCGCCAGCAGCGCGGCGGAGAATTATGGCTACACCTTC.

This clone was recorded only once. The CDR3 here is CASRRIAGELFF. The CDR3 DNA follows: TGTGCCAGCAGACGGATTGCCGGGGAGCTGTTTTTT. V gene TRBV13 combines with J gene TRBJ2-2; no reliable D call. Trimming took off 6 bases at V and 6 bases at J, with 8 bases between the two ends. The CDR3 spans 12 residues. Germline V lookup: CDR1 PRHDT, CDR2 FYEKMQ (reference sequence).

Only one count was recorded for this clone. This chain joins TRBV5-1 and TRBJ2-2; 7 bases map to TRBD1. Germline trimming cut 4 bases from V and 5 bases from J; bases unmatched to any gene: 8. Per germline, CDR1 SGHRS and CDR2 YFSETQ. The CDR3 loop spans 15 amino acids. The CDR3 is CASSPRQGSTGELFF. Written as DNA, the CDR3 is TGCGCCAGCAGCCCACGACAGGGTAGTACCGGGGAGCTGTTTTTT.

This clone has a handful of counts. The CDR3 DNA sequence: TGTGCCAGCAGTGACGGGACTAGCGGCAATGAGCAGTTCTTC. Its protein is CASSDGTSGNEQFF. V and J are TRBV6-4 and TRBJ2-1; 11 positions agree with TRBD2. Germline CDR1 reads MRHNA; CDR2 reads SNTAGT. This CDR3 has 14 residues. The V gene end was trimmed by 2 bases and the J gene end by 6 bases; junction bases not matched to a gene: 0.

The CDR3 is CASSPWLNTEAFF. The CDR3 DNA is TGTGCCAGCAGCCCGTGGTTGAACACTGAAGCTTTCTTT. The chain carries TRBV7-2 and TRBJ1-1; no reliable D call. Looked up from germline, CDR1 is SGHTA and CDR2 is FQGNSA. The V gene lost 5 bases and the J gene lost 0 bases, with 7 bases spanning the gap. This CDR3 contains 13 residues. The complete variable domain, with remaining parts taken from reference TRBV7-2 and TRBJ1-1, reads GAGVSQSPSNKVTEKGKDVELRCDPISGHTALYWYRQSLGQGLEFLIYFQGNSAPDKSGLPSDRFSAERTGGSVSTLTIQRTQQEDSAVYLCASSPWLNTEAFFGQGTRLTVV.

The V gene is TRBV20-1, the J gene TRBJ2-1; 8 bases align to TRBD2. With V trimmed by 1 base and J by 0 bases, 2 bases remained unmatched. CDR1 is DFQATT and CDR2 is SNEGSKA in the germline V gene (reference sequence). The CDR3 extends over 15 amino acids. As DNA, the CDR3 is TGCAGTGCTAGAGTTGGGACTAGCTCCTACAATGAGCAGTTCTTC. It is translated as CSARVGTSSYNEQFF.

This sequence joins TRBV6-1 and TRBJ1-2; TRBD1 might be the D (5 bases). Germline CDR1 is MNHNS and CDR2 is SASEGT. CDR3 length: 13 residues. Trimming removed 6 bases at V and 1 base at J, with 9 bases between. The CDR3 is CASRPGFNYGYTF. The CDR3, as DNA: TGTGCCAGCAGACCAGGGTTTAACTATGGCTACACCTTC.

The sample holds many counts of this clone. The chain combines TRBV20-1 with TRBJ2-7; 8 positions agree with TRBD1. With 5 bases clipped from V and 0 bases from J, the junction kept 3 bases outside the gene matches. The CDR3 consists of 13 residues. The germline gives CDR1 DFQATT, CDR2 SNEGSKA (reference sequence). CDR3 DNA sequence: TGCAGTGCTCAGGGGGCTTACTCCTACGAGCAGTACTTC. This translates into CSAQGAYSYEQYF.

CDR3 in amino acids: CASSLGEDQPQHF. CDR3 DNA: TGTGCCAGCAGCTTAGGGGAAGATCAGCCCCAGCATTTT. The chain recombines TRBV11-1 with TRBJ1-5; D gene ambiguous. V lost 1 base and J 5 bases, leaving 6 bases between the germline ends. CDR1 SGHAT and CDR2 FQDESV come from the germline V gene (reference sequence). CDR3 length: 13 residues.